Detailed here is one TCR beta chain. Its antigen is unknown. The data were obtained in a study of OX40 agonist ivuxolimab in advanced cancers. Whole-study context: Allowance was made for prior anti-PD-1, anti-PD-L1 or anti-CTLA-4 therapy, and about 40% had some. One patient with hepatocellular carcinoma and two with cutaneous melanoma, three in all, had partial responses.

Generated by immunoSEQ multiplex PCR, the TCRdb table keeps only in-frame clones and is missing some. The sample holds roughly 60,000 clones, around 86% seen once. The length of the CDR3 is 20 residues. Trimming cost V 5 bases and J 5 bases, with 34 bases left between them. CDR1 and CDR2 from the germline V gene are MGHRA and YSYEKL. General study points: Low levels of normalized T-cell clonal expansion also appeared in some nonresponders.

The clonotype comes from an adult with an advanced solid tumor such as melanoma, head and neck, liver or kidney cancer. The chain combines TRBV4-1 with TRBJ2-7; D perhaps matches TRBD1 (6 bases). The source was CD4+ or CD8+ T cells sorted from blood, collected in a trial of the OX40 agonist ivuxolimab. The chain's CDR3 is CASSSMLLGDPGQGDHEQYF. The CDR3 region has the DNA TGCGCCAGCAGCAGCATGTTGCTGGGGGACCCGGGACAAGGGGACCACGAGCAGTACTTC.